Given below is one TCR beta chain in context. Assay: immunoSEQ multiplex PCR; the TCRdb copy retains only in-frame clones and omits some. In the table there are roughly 9,300 clones, about 80% of which are singletons. This entry comes from a study of sequential checkpoint blockade in melanoma. Study in general: Patients were randomized 1:1 to nivolumab-then-ipilimumab or ipilimumab-then-nivolumab first-line. After both sequences, patients received maintenance nivolumab.

Regarding treatment: randomized to nivolumab then ipilimumab (arm A) or the reverse (arm B). Per germline, CDR1 MNHNS and CDR2 SASEGT. The CDR3 spans 14 residues. V was pared by 5 bases and J by 8 bases, with 18 bases between. V usage is TRBV6-1 and J usage is TRBJ1-1, with D unresolved. This receptor was obtained from a human donor with melanoma. The sequenced sample was CD8+ T cells sorted from blood (inferred from file names), obtained from a patient given nivolumab and ipilimumab in sequence. Here the CDR3 DNA reads TGTGCCAGCAGTTTGACGCGGTTTTTTCTCGAAGCTTTCTTT. Protein sequence: CASSLTRFFLEAFF.